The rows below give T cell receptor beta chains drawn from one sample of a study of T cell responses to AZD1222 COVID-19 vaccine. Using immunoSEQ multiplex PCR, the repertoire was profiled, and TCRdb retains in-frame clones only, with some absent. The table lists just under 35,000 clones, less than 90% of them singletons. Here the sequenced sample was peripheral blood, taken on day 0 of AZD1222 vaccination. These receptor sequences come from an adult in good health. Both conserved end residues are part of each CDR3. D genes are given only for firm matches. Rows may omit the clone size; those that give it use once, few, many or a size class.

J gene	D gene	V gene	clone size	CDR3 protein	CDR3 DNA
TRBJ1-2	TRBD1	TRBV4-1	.	CASSWTGYGYTF	TGCGCCAGCAGCTGGACAGGCTATGGCTACACCTTC
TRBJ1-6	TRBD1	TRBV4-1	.	CASSQDRGHNSPLHF	TGCGCCAGCAGCCAAGACAGGGGGCATAATTCACCCCTCCACTTT
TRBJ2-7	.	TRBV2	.	CASSGRDEQYF	TGTGCCAGCAGTGGGAGGGACGAGCAGTACTTC
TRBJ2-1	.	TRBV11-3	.	CASSLGTGSGSEQFF	TGTGCCAGCAGCTTAGGAACAGGGTCGGGGAGTGAGCAGTTCTTC
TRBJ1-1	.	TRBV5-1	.	CASSLAQMNTEAFF	TGCGCCAGCAGCTTGGCACAGATGAACACTGAAGCTTTCTTT
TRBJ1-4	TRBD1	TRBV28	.	CASSFPGQGMTNEKLFF	TGTGCCAGCAGTTTCCCAGGACAGGGAATGACTAATGAAAAACTGTTTTTT
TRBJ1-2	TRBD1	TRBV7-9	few	CASSSPPGQGNYGYTF	TGTGCCAGCAGCTCGCCGCCGGGACAGGGGAACTATGGCTACACCTTC
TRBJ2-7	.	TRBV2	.	CASSDRVRYEQYF	TGTGCCAGCAGTGACAGGGTTAGGTACGAGCAGTACTTC
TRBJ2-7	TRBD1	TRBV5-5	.	CASRWTGGGNEQYF	TGTGCCAGCAGGTGGACAGGGGGCGGAAACGAGCAGTACTTC
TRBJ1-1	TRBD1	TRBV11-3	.	CASSLGTDRGYTEAFF	TGTGCCAGCAGCTTAGGGACGGACAGGGGATACACTGAAGCTTTCTTT
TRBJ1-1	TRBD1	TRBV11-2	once	CASSLAGTGRAFF	TGTGCCAGCAGCTTAGCCGGGACAGGGAGAGCTTTCTTT
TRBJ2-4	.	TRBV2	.	CASSPDVLAKNIQYF	TGTGCCAGCAGTCCTGACGTTCTAGCCAAAAACATTCAGTACTTC
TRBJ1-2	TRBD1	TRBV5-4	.	CASRRWTGGPIGYGYTF	TGTGCCAGCAGGCGATGGACAGGGGGCCCGATAGGGTATGGCTACACCTTC
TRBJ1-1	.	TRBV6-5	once	CASFYWFRTEAFF	TGTGCCAGCTTTTACTGGTTTCGCACTGAAGCTTTCTTT
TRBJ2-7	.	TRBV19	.	CASSIDYGRTYEQYF	TGTGCCAGTAGTATAGATTATGGCCGAACCTACGAGCAGTACTTC
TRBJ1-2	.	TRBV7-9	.	CASSPRAEGGYGYTF	TGTGCCAGCAGCCCTAGGGCGGAGGGGGGATATGGCTACACCTTC
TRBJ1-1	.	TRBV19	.	CASSPRTANTEAFF	TGTGCCAGTAGTCCTCGGACGGCGAACACTGAAGCTTTCTTT
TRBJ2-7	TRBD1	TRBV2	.	CASSAGTGTPNYEQYF	TGTGCCAGCAGTGCCGGGACAGGGACCCCCAACTACGAGCAGTACTTC
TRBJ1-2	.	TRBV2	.	CASHRELGYGYTF	TGTGCCAGCCACAGGGAATTGGGCTATGGCTACACCTTC
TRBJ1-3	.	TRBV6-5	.	CASTSYLSGNTIYF	TGTGCCAGCACTTCCTACCTCTCTGGAAACACCATATATTTT
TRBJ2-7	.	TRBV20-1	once	CSARGEQTYF	TGCAGTGCTAGAGGGGAACAGACGTACTTC
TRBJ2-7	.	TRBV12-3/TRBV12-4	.	CASSLSYYEQYF	TGTGCCAGCAGTCTCAGCTACTACGAGCAGTACTTC
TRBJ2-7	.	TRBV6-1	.	CASSAGGTVAYYEQYF	TGTGCCAGCAGTGCCGGAGGGACAGTCGCTTACTACGAGCAGTACTTC
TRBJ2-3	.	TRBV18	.	CASSPTRGGTDTQYF	TGTGCCAGCTCACCCACCCGTGGGGGCACAGATACGCAGTATTTT
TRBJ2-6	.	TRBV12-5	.	CASGRGAGANVLTF	TGTGCTAGTGGTAGAGGGGCTGGGGCCAACGTCCTGACTTTC
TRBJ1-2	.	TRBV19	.	CASSSISQGQNYGYTF	TGTGCCAGTAGCTCCATTTCCCAGGGGCAGAACTATGGCTACACCTTC
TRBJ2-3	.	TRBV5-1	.	CASSLASDSGPPRDTQYF	TGCGCCAGCAGCTTGGCCTCAGATAGCGGACCCCCAAGGGATACGCAGTATTTT
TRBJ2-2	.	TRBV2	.	CASSEASDSNSLNTGELFF	TGTGCCAGCAGTGAAGCGTCGGACAGCAACTCATTGAACACCGGGGAGCTGTTTTTT
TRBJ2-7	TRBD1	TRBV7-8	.	CASSFTGGWEQYF	TGTGCCAGCAGCTTCACAGGGGGCTGGGAGCAGTACTTC
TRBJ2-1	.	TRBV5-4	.	CASSLVGGPTYNEQFF	TGTGCCAGCAGCTTGGTAGGCGGACCAACCTACAATGAGCAGTTCTTC
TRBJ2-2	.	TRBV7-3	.	CASSPTWAPGELFF	TGTGCCAGCAGCCCCACCTGGGCTCCCGGGGAGCTGTTTTTT
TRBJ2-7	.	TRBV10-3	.	CAICTERCYEQYF	TGTGCCATCTGTACAGAGCGGTGCTACGAGCAGTACTTC
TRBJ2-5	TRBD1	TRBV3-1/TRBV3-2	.	CASSHGGAGTVQETQYF	TGTGCCAGCAGCCATGGGGGCGCCGGGACAGTTCAAGAGACCCAGTACTTC
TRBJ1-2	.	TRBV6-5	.	CASIEGTVGYTF	TGTGCCAGCATCGAAGGAACGGTAGGCTACACCTTC
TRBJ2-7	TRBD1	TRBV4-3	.	CASSQVYGTGVSYEQYF	TGCGCCAGCAGCCAAGTATACGGGACAGGGGTCTCCTACGAGCAGTACTTC
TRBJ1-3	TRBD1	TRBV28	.	CASSSSGQGPGNTIYF	TGTGCCAGCAGTTCATCGGGACAGGGCCCAGGAAACACCATATATTTT
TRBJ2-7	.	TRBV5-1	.	CASSLESGGGSYEQYF	TGCGCCAGCAGCTTGGAGTCCGGGGGCGGGTCCTACGAGCAGTACTTC
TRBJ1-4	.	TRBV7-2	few	CASSTEGEDGFF	TGTGCCAGCAGCACAGAGGGGGAAGACGGGTTTTTT
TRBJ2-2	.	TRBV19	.	CASSMRQLSTGELFF	TGTGCCAGTAGTATGAGACAGCTATCGACCGGGGAGCTGTTTTTT
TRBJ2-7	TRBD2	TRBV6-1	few	CASSEGTSGSYEQYF	TGTGCCAGCAGTGAAGGGACTAGCGGCTCCTACGAGCAGTACTTC
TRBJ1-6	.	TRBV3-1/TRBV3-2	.	CASSTPGRAGNSPLHF	TGTGCCAGCAGCACCCCGGGCCGGGCGGGGAATTCACCCCTCCACTTT
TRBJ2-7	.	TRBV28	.	CASSPAGTHYEQYF	TGTGCCAGCAGTCCCGCCGGGACTCACTACGAGCAGTACTTC
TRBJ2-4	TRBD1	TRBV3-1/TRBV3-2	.	CASSQTGSGQSENIQYF	TGTGCCAGCAGCCAAACTGGATCGGGACAGTCCGAAAACATTCAGTACTTC
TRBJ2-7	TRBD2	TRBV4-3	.	CASSQVGAGGTYEQYF	TGCGCCAGCAGCCAAGTTGGAGCGGGAGGCACCTACGAGCAGTACTTC
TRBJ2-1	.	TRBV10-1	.	CASSMGLQDNEQFF	TGCGCCAGCAGTATGGGACTCCAGGACAATGAGCAGTTCTTC
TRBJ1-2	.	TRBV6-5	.	CACRSREGNFYGYTF	TGTGCTTGCCGCAGCCGGGAAGGAAATTTCTATGGCTACACCTTC
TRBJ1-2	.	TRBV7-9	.	CASHGQNYGYTF	TGTGCCAGCCACGGACAGAACTATGGCTACACCTTC
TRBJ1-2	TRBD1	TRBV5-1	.	CASSLGRGLNGYTF	TGCGCCAGCAGCTTAGGCAGGGGGCTGAATGGCTACACCTTC
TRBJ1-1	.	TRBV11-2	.	CASSLDWGNKNTEAFF	TGTGCCAGCAGCTTAGATTGGGGAAACAAGAACACTGAAGCTTTCTTT
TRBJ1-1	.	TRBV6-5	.	CASSYPGDTEAFF	TGTGCCAGCAGTTACCCCGGGGACACTGAAGCTTTCTTT
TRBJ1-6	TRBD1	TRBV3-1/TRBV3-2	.	CASSLTGGRHYNSPLHF	TGTGCCAGCAGCCTCACAGGGGGCAGGCACTATAATTCACCCCTCCACTTT
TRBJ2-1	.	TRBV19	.	CASSYPGYNEQFF	TGTGCCAGTAGTTACCCGGGGTACAATGAGCAGTTCTTC
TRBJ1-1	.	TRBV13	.	CASSIRGLAPQNTEAFF	TGTGCCAGCAGCATTCGGGGGCTCGCCCCGCAGAACACTGAAGCTTTCTTT
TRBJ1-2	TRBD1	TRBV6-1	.	CASSVLGQGINYGYTF	TGTGCCAGCAGTGTCCTCGGACAGGGGATTAACTATGGCTACACCTTC
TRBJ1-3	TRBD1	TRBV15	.	CATSRGQVISGNTIYF	TGTGCCACCAGCAGGGGACAGGTCATCTCTGGAAACACCATATATTTT